These T cell receptor beta chains were read from a single sample in a study of shared clonotypes between healthy human individuals. Assay: immunoSEQ multiplex PCR; the TCRdb copy retains only in-frame clones and omits some. The repertoire consists of 2,100,000 or so clones, with nearly 97% occurring once and the leading ten covering approximately 0.13%. Sequencing used naive CD4+ T cells sorted from blood. The receptors originated from a man aged 18 to 29 in good health. The CDR3 runs from the conserved cysteine through the conserved F or W. The D gene is left open where the match is weak. Only part of the rows carry a size: once, few, many, or a class if the clone is expanded.

j_call: TRBJ1-5
clone_size: once
d_call: NA
v_call: TRBV30
cdr3_nt: TGTGCCTGGAGCCCCCAGGGACTTCAGCCCCAGCATTTT
cdr3_aa: CAWSPQGLQPQHF

j_call: TRBJ1-2
clone_size: NA
d_call: NA
v_call: TRBV18
cdr3_nt: TGTGCCAGCTCACCACGAAGTATAGAGGGAGGGGGACGCCATGGCTACACCTTC
cdr3_aa: CASSPRSIEGGGRHGYTF

j_call: TRBJ1-2
clone_size: NA
d_call: NA
v_call: TRBV11-2
cdr3_nt: TGTGCCAGCAGCTTAGGCACGGTACGAGCTAACTATGGCTACACCTTC
cdr3_aa: CASSLGTVRANYGYTF

j_call: TRBJ1-4
clone_size: NA
d_call: NA
v_call: TRBV7-8
cdr3_nt: TGTGCCAGCAGCGATTATCGATCAGGGGATCAGGAAAATGAAAAACTGTTTTTT
cdr3_aa: CASSDYRSGDQENEKLFF

j_call: TRBJ2-2
clone_size: NA
d_call: TRBD2
v_call: TRBV9
cdr3_nt: TGTGCCAGCAGCTCCCGAGGAGCGGGGGGGCCTACCGGGGAGCTGTTTTTT
cdr3_aa: CASSSRGAGGPTGELFF

j_call: TRBJ1-2
clone_size: few
d_call: TRBD1
v_call: TRBV6-1
cdr3_nt: TGTGCCAGCAGTCGGGGACAGGGGAACTATGGCTACACCTTC
cdr3_aa: CASSRGQGNYGYTF

j_call: TRBJ2-7
clone_size: NA
d_call: TRBD2
v_call: TRBV5-1
cdr3_nt: TGCGCCAGCAGCTCCGGACTAGCGGGAGTGGTATACGAGCAGTACTTC
cdr3_aa: CASSSGLAGVVYEQYF

j_call: TRBJ2-3
clone_size: NA
d_call: NA
v_call: TRBV5-1
cdr3_nt: TGCGCCAGCAGCTTGGGCCGCACAGATACGCAGTATTTT
cdr3_aa: CASSLGRTDTQYF

j_call: TRBJ1-1
clone_size: NA
d_call: NA
v_call: TRBV5-1
cdr3_nt: TGCGCCAGCAGCTTGGCCCTGGCCAGCATGAACACTGAAGCTTTCTTT
cdr3_aa: CASSLALASMNTEAFF

j_call: TRBJ1-2
clone_size: NA
d_call: TRBD1
v_call: TRBV6-5
cdr3_nt: TGTGCCAGCAGTTACGACAGGGAAGGAGGCGGCTACACCTTC
cdr3_aa: CASSYDREGGGYTF

j_call: TRBJ2-7
clone_size: few
d_call: TRBD1
v_call: TRBV5-1
cdr3_nt: TGCGCCAGCAGCACGGGACAGGGGGCCTACGAGCAGTACTTC
cdr3_aa: CASSTGQGAYEQYF

j_call: TRBJ2-2
clone_size: NA
d_call: NA
v_call: TRBV11-2
cdr3_nt: TGTGCCAGCAGCTTAGCGTTTCAGCAGGGCCTGAACACCGGGGAGCTGTTTTTT
cdr3_aa: CASSLAFQQGLNTGELFF

j_call: TRBJ2-7
clone_size: NA
d_call: TRBD1
v_call: TRBV7-2
cdr3_nt: TGTGCCAGCAGCTTAGTGGGGACAGGGTCGTACGAGCAGTACTTC
cdr3_aa: CASSLVGTGSYEQYF

j_call: TRBJ2-5
clone_size: NA
d_call: TRBD2
v_call: TRBV28
cdr3_nt: TGTGCCAGCAGTTTGGTACTAGCGGGGGTACAAGAGACCCAGTACTTC
cdr3_aa: CASSLVLAGVQETQYF

j_call: TRBJ2-7
clone_size: NA
d_call: TRBD1
v_call: TRBV5-1
cdr3_nt: TGCGCCAGCAGCATACTCGGGACAGGGTTCTACGAGCAGTACTTC
cdr3_aa: CASSILGTGFYEQYF

j_call: TRBJ1-2
clone_size: NA
d_call: TRBD1
v_call: TRBV5-4
cdr3_nt: TGTGCCAGCAGCTACGGACAGGGACCAGCTAACTATGGCTACACCTTC
cdr3_aa: CASSYGQGPANYGYTF

j_call: TRBJ1-6
clone_size: NA
d_call: NA
v_call: TRBV28
cdr3_nt: TGTGCCAGCAGTCTTCTTCAGGGACAAAATTCACCCCTCCACTTT
cdr3_aa: CASSLLQGQNSPLHF

j_call: TRBJ1-1
clone_size: NA
d_call: NA
v_call: TRBV7-2
cdr3_nt: TGTGCCAGCAGCTCCCAGGGACAGAACACTGAAGCTTTCTTT
cdr3_aa: CASSSQGQNTEAFF

j_call: TRBJ2-5
clone_size: NA
d_call: NA
v_call: TRBV19
cdr3_nt: TGTGCCAGTAGTATCGAAGAGACCCAGTACTTC
cdr3_aa: CASSIEETQYF

j_call: TRBJ1-3
clone_size: NA
d_call: NA
v_call: TRBV30
cdr3_nt: TGTGCCTGGAGTGGAGGGGGTGGAAACACCATATATTTT
cdr3_aa: CAWSGGGGNTIYF

j_call: TRBJ2-7
clone_size: NA
d_call: NA
v_call: TRBV6-1
cdr3_nt: TGTGCCAGCAGTGAAGCGCTTACAATGACCGTCTACGAGCAGTACTTC
cdr3_aa: CASSEALTMTVYEQYF

j_call: TRBJ1-2
clone_size: NA
d_call: NA
v_call: TRBV11-2
cdr3_nt: TGTGCCAGCAGCTCATTAGGGGGTTACTATGGCTACACCTTC
cdr3_aa: CASSSLGGYYGYTF

j_call: TRBJ2-7
clone_size: NA
d_call: NA
v_call: TRBV20-1
cdr3_nt: TGCAGTGCTAGCGATTACGAGCAGTACTTC
cdr3_aa: CSASDYEQYF

j_call: TRBJ2-1
clone_size: NA
d_call: NA
v_call: TRBV5-1
cdr3_nt: TGCGCCAGCAGCTGGCGCCGTTTCGATGAGCAGTTCTTC
cdr3_aa: CASSWRRFDEQFF

j_call: TRBJ1-2
clone_size: NA
d_call: NA
v_call: TRBV27
cdr3_nt: TGTGCCAGCGCTACCGTTCACCGGTCCCCAGTTGATGGCTACACCTTC
cdr3_aa: CASATVHRSPVDGYTF

j_call: TRBJ2-7
clone_size: NA
d_call: NA
v_call: TRBV19
cdr3_nt: TGTGCCAGTAGTACAACCGGGACCTATTCCTCCGAGCAGTACTTC
cdr3_aa: CASSTTGTYSSEQYF

j_call: TRBJ2-7
clone_size: once
d_call: TRBD2
v_call: TRBV7-2
cdr3_nt: TGTGCCAGCAGGGCTAGCGGGAGGGCCTACGAGCAGTACTTC
cdr3_aa: CASRASGRAYEQYF

j_call: TRBJ2-7
clone_size: NA
d_call: TRBD2
v_call: TRBV11-2
cdr3_nt: TGTGCCAGCAGCTCCTCCCAAACGGGGGGGGTGGGCGAGCAGTACTTC
cdr3_aa: CASSSSQTGGVGEQYF

j_call: TRBJ1-1
clone_size: NA
d_call: NA
v_call: TRBV7-9
cdr3_nt: TGTGCCAGCATCCCGGTGGGCACTGAAGCTTTCTTT
cdr3_aa: CASIPVGTEAFF

j_call: TRBJ2-7
clone_size: NA
d_call: NA
v_call: TRBV27
cdr3_nt: TGTGCCACCCCCTTTACCTACGAGCAGTACTTC
cdr3_aa: CATPFTYEQYF

j_call: TRBJ2-7
clone_size: NA
d_call: TRBD1
v_call: TRBV19
cdr3_nt: TGTGCCAGTAGTATAGCGCAGACAGGGGACTACGAGCAGTACTTC
cdr3_aa: CASSIAQTGDYEQYF

j_call: TRBJ1-2
clone_size: once
d_call: TRBD1
v_call: TRBV5-4
cdr3_nt: TGTGCCAGCAGCTTGCCAGGGGGGAACTATGGCTACACCTTC
cdr3_aa: CASSLPGGNYGYTF

j_call: TRBJ2-5
clone_size: NA
d_call: NA
v_call: TRBV29-1
cdr3_nt: TGCAGCGTTGAACGGACGGGCGGGGAGACCCAGTACTTC
cdr3_aa: CSVERTGGETQYF

j_call: TRBJ2-3
clone_size: NA
d_call: NA
v_call: TRBV5-6
cdr3_nt: TGTGCCAGCAGCTTAGTAGAGGGGGATACGCAGTATTTT
cdr3_aa: CASSLVEGDTQYF

j_call: TRBJ1-1
clone_size: NA
d_call: TRBD1
v_call: TRBV7-3
cdr3_nt: TGTGCCAGCGCGCGGGACAGGAACACTGAAGCTTTCTTT
cdr3_aa: CASARDRNTEAFF

j_call: TRBJ2-6
clone_size: NA
d_call: NA
v_call: TRBV30
cdr3_nt: TGTGCCTGGGAGGGTCCGGGCTCTGGGGCCAACGTCCTGACTTTC
cdr3_aa: CAWEGPGSGANVLTF